These 19 T cell receptor beta chains were sequenced from one sample in a study of blood T cells in healthy people across ages. With a J-beta primer mix and a sample-barcoded 5' primer, a second PCR ran about 7 to 11 cycles. TCRdb fed the 5' RACE reads into MiXCR, producing one record per CDR3 protein. The data contain under 950,000 distinct CDR3 sequences, about 20% of them singletons. Material for sequencing was blood. These TCRs come from a man in his 70s in good health.

This clonotype was seen a handful of times. This chain uses TRBV3-1 with TRBJ1-6; D is unresolved. The germline V and J ends were trimmed by 1 base and 4 bases, with 11 bases remaining between them. This CDR3 has 16 amino acids. Germline lookup yields CDR1 LGHDT and CDR2 YNNKEL (reference sequence). The CDR3 bases are TGTGCCAGCAGCCAAGCTACACGGAGATATAATTCACCCCTCCACTTT. This gives the protein CASSQATRRYNSPLHF.

This clonotype has a handful of counts. The chain is built from TRBV27 and TRBJ1-3; D is unresolved. The germline gives CDR1 MNHEY, CDR2 SMNVEV (reference sequence). Trimming stripped 3 bases from V and 3 bases from J, with 6 bases between. The CDR3 covers 13 residues. The CDR3 loop reads CASSFSGGNTIYF. Written as DNA, the CDR3 is TGTGCCAGCAGTTTCTCAGGTGGAAACACCATATATTTT.

The chain carries TRBV30 and TRBJ2-7, with no clear D. The V gene lost 8 bases and the J gene lost 0 bases, with 29 bases spanning the gap. The CDR3 runs to 18 residues. Per the germline V gene, CDR1 is GTSNPN and CDR2 is SVGIG (reference sequence). This CDR3 is CASSFPSEDPEPSYEQYF. Here the CDR3 DNA reads TGTGCCAGCAGCTTCCCATCAGAAGACCCAGAACCCTCCTACGAGCAGTACTTC.

This clonotype was found a few times. The chain uses TRBV14 and TRBJ1-2, with no clear D. V was pared by 4 bases and J by 8 bases, with 14 bases between. The CDR3 has 13 amino acids. Germline-derived CDR1 and CDR2 are SGHDN and FVKESK. The CDR3 here is CASSRRNTGGYTF. CDR3 in DNA: TGTGCCAGCAGCCGGCGCAACACGGGGGGCTACACCTTC.

The gene calls are TRBV4-1 and TRBJ2-5, with D hard to call. V was clipped by 0 bases and J by 2 bases, with 7 bases between them. This CDR3 contains 14 residues. In germline, CDR1 is MGHRA, CDR2 YSYEKL. CDR3 sequence: CASSQETIQETQYF. The CDR3 DNA reads TGCGCCAGCAGCCAAGAGACCATACAAGAGACCCAGTACTTC.

Of note for this clonotype: At one of its ends the junction is not consistent with the germline gene, which may arise from a read error. The chain links TRBV4-1 to TRBJ2-1; D may match TRBD1 or TRBD2 (6 bases each). The germline CDR1 and CDR2 sequences are MGHRA and YSYEKL. The CDR3 has 19 amino acids. CDR3 nucleotide sequence: TGCGCCTGCAGCCAAGAAACCTTTCAGGGTGGCGGGACAACAAGTGAGCAGTTCTTC. The encoded protein is CACSQETFQGGGTTSEQFF.

This clonotype has just a few counts. V is TRBV3-1 and J is TRBJ2-4; D might be TRBD1 or TRBD2, each matching 5 bases. Trimming took 0 bases from V and 3 from J, leaving 9 bases between them. Germline CDR1 reads LGHDT; CDR2 reads YNNKEL (reference sequence). The length of the CDR3 is 15 residues. CDR3 DNA sequence: TGTGCCAGCAGCCAAGAGGGGGAACGCAAAAACATTCAGTACTTC. Amino acids: CASSQEGERKNIQYF.

This clonotype has more than one count but fewer than ten. This sequence joins TRBV15 and TRBJ2-3, with no clear D. The CDR3 spans 12 residues. Between the trimmed V and J ends, which lost 5 bases and 0 bases, there was a span of 3 bases. The V gene's germline CDR1 is LNHNV and CDR2 YYDKDF (reference sequence). The CDR3 reads CATSGSTDTQYF. The DNA for the CDR3 is TGTGCCACCAGCGGCAGCACAGATACGCAGTATTTT.

The V and J genes are TRBV20-1 and TRBJ1-5; D might be TRBD1 (5 bases). The CDR3 is 14 amino acids. Germline CDR1 is DFQATT and CDR2 is SNEGSKA (reference sequence). The V end lost 1 base, the J end lost 4 bases, and 11 bases lay between the germline ends. The CDR3 coding sequence is TGCAGTGCTAGAGGGGCAGGGAGGAATCAGCCCCAGCATTTT. The encoded protein is CSARGAGRNQPQHF.

The table lists this clonotype with a few counts. CDR3 in amino acids: CASSSHLAGSYNEQFF. In DNA form, the CDR3 reads TGTGCCAGCAGTTCCCACTTAGCGGGCTCCTACAATGAGCAGTTCTTC. This sequence joins TRBV6-6 and TRBJ2-1; the match to TRBD2 covers 7 bases. The ends lost 4 bases at V and 0 bases at J; junction bases unmatched: 6. The CDR3 is 16 residues long. Looked up from germline, CDR1 is MNHNY and CDR2 is SVGAGI (reference sequence).

The V call is TRBV24-1, the J call TRBJ2-2; tentatively, D is TRBD1 (5 bases). Deletions cut 0 bases from V and 7 bases from J, with 11 bases between. The CDR3 is 15 residues long. Germline CDR1 KGHDR, CDR2 SFDVKD. The CDR3 reads CATSDLLQGNGELFF. The CDR3 nucleotides are TGTGCCACCAGTGATTTGTTGCAGGGTAACGGGGAGCTGTTTTTT.

J is TRBJ1-1 and V is TRBV6-2 or TRBV6-3; unclear D gene. Germline values: CDR1 MNHEY, CDR2 SVGEGT. The CDR3 is 15 amino acids. Trimming stripped 2 bases from V and 3 bases from J, with 13 bases between. CDR3 sequence reads: CASSYDTDRYTEAFF. For the CDR3, the DNA is TGTGCCAGCAGTTACGATACGGACCGGTACACTGAAGCTTTCTTT.

The chain is built from TRBV12-3 or TRBV12-4 and TRBJ2-5; D is undetermined. The CDR3 has 13 amino acids. V shed 0 bases and J shed 5 bases, with 7 bases lying between them. The CDR3 nucleotides are TGTGCCAGCAGTTTAGCTCCTTGGGAGACCCAGTACTTC. This sequence encodes CASSLAPWETQYF.

The rearrangement joins TRBV15 to TRBJ1-2, with 9 bases identical to TRBD1. CDR3 length: 13 amino acids. Trimming removed 9 bases from V and 1 base from J; junction bases left unmatched: 3. The germline V gene has CDR1 LNHNV and CDR2 YYDKDF (reference sequence). CDR3 residues: CATRQGGNYGYTF. In DNA form, the CDR3 reads TGTGCCACACGACAGGGGGGTAACTATGGCTACACCTTC.

The chain employs TRBV14 and TRBJ2-1; D could derive from TRBD1 or TRBD2 (5 bases each). Germline CDR1 SGHDN, CDR2 FVKESK. V was shortened by 0 bases and J by 12 bases, with 12 bases between the two germline ends. CDR3 size: 13 residues. CDR3 sequence (DNA): TGTGCCAGCAGCCAAGAGAAGGGGACCCTGCAGTTCTTC. This encodes CASSQEKGTLQFF.

The rearrangement links TRBV6-1 to TRBJ1-2; D is perhaps TRBD1 (5 bases). Trimming stripped 2 bases from V and 4 bases from J, with 11 bases between. This CDR3 is built from 14 residues. Looked up from germline, CDR1 is MNHNS and CDR2 is SASEGT. CDR3 region: CASSEWGGTYGYTF. DNA for the CDR3: TGTGCCAGCAGTGAATGGGGCGGAACCTATGGCTACACCTTC.

The chain carries TRBV6-9 and TRBJ2-1, with 9 bases lining up with TRBD1. In germline, CDR1 is MNHGY, CDR2 SVAAGI. CDR3 length: 18 amino acids. Trimming took 1 base from V and 4 from J; bases not matched to a gene: 11. This CDR3 reads CASSYWKAGQGGYNEQFF. The CDR3 DNA is TGTGCCAGCAGTTATTGGAAGGCGGGACAGGGAGGTTACAATGAGCAGTTCTTC.

The chain links TRBV15 to TRBJ1-2; D remains unclear. Trimming took off 0 bases at V and 8 bases at J, with 16 bases between the two ends. CDR1 LNHNV and CDR2 YYDKDF come from the germline V gene (reference sequence). The CDR3 covers 15 residues. CDR3 sequence reads: CATSRDSRTLGGYTF. CDR3 DNA sequence: TGTGCCACCAGCAGAGATTCTCGGACCCTGGGAGGCTACACCTTC.

The genes are TRBV7-9 and TRBJ1-1, with D tentatively TRBD1 (6 bases). Germline values: CDR1 SEHNR, CDR2 FQNEAQ (reference sequence). V dropped 5 bases and J dropped 4 bases, with 14 bases sitting between them. CDR3 size: 14 residues. For the CDR3, the DNA is TGTGCCAGCAGCCAAGGGGGGAAGGGCACTGAAGCTTTCTTT. This codes for CASSQGGKGTEAFF.